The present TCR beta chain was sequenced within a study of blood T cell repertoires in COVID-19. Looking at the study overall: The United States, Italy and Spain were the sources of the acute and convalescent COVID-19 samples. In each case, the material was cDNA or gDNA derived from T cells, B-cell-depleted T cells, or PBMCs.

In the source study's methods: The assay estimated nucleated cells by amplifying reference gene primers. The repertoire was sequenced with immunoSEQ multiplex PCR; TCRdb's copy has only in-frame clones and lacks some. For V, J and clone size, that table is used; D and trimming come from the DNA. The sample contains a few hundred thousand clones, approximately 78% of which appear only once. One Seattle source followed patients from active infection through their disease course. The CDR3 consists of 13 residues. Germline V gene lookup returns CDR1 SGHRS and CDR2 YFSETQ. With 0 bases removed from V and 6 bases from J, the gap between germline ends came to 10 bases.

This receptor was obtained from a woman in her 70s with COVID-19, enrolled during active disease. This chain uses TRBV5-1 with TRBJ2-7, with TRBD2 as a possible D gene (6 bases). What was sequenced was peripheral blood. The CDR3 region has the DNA TGCGCCAGCAGCTTGGCCGGGACTGGCGAGCAGTACTTC. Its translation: CASSLAGTGEQYF.